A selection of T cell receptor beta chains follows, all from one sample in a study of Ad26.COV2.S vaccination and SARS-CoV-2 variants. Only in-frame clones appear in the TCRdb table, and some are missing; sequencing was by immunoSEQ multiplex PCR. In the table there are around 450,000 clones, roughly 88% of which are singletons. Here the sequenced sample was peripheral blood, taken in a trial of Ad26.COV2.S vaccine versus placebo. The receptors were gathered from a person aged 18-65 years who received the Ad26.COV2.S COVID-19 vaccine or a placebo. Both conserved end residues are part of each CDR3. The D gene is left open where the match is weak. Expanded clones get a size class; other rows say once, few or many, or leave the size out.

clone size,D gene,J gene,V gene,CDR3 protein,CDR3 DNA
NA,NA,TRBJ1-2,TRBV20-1,CSASRQQMNYGYTF,TGCAGTGCTAGTCGGCAGCAAATGAACTATGGCTACACCTTC
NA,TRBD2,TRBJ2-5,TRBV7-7,CASSLRLAGGPETQYF,TGTGCTAGCAGCCTCCGTCTAGCGGGGGGGCCAGAGACCCAGTACTTC
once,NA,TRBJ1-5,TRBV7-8,CASSLGPGQPQHF,TGTGCCAGCAGCTTAGGCCCAGGTCAGCCCCAGCATTTT
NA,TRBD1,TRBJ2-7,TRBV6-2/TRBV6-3,CASSYAGQGVLYEQYF,TGTGCCAGCAGTTACGCGGGACAGGGGGTTTTATACGAGCAGTACTTC
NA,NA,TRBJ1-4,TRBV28,CASSLEEREKLFF,TGTGCCAGCAGTTTAGAGGAACGTGAAAAACTGTTTTTT
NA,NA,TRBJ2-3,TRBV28,CASSLTQASTDTQYF,TGTGCCAGCAGCCTCACACAAGCTAGCACAGATACGCAGTATTTT
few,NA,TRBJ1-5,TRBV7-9,CASSLDGQPQHF,TGTGCCAGCAGCTTAGACGGTCAGCCCCAGCATTTT
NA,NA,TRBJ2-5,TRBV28,CASSQPLSETQYF,TGTGCCAGCAGTCAACCATTATCAGAGACCCAGTACTTC
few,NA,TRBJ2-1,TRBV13,CASSLDPVNNEQFF,TGTGCCAGCAGCTTAGATCCGGTTAACAATGAGCAGTTCTTC
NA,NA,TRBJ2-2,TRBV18,CASSPQQENTGELFF,TGTGCCAGCTCACCACAACAGGAGAACACCGGGGAGCTGTTTTTT
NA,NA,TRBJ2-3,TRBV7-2,CASSLEGRATDTQYF,TGTGCCAGCAGCTTAGAGGGCAGGGCCACAGATACGCAGTATTTT
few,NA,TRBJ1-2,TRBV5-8,CASSPLNSYGYTF,TGTGCCAGCAGCCCCCTTAACAGCTATGGCTACACCTTC
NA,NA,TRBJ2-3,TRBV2,CASSDKRRGGLDTQYF,TGTGCCAGCAGTGATAAGAGGAGGGGGGGCCTAGATACGCAGTATTTT
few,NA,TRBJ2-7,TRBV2,CASRRGSYEQYF,TGTGCCAGCAGGAGGGGGTCCTACGAGCAGTACTTC
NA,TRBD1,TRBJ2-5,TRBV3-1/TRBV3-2,CASSHRGKQETQYF,TGTGCCAGCAGCCACAGGGGGAAGCAAGAGACCCAGTACTTC
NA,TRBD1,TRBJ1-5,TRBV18,CASSLGQGNQPQHF,TGTGCCAGCTCCCTGGGACAGGGGAATCAGCCCCAGCATTTT
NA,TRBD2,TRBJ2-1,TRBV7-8,CASSSLAGGYNEQFF,TGTGCCAGCAGTTCACTAGCGGGGGGGTACAATGAGCAGTTCTTC
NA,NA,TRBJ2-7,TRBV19,CASSTSGYEQYF,TGTGCCAGTAGTACTTCAGGGTACGAGCAGTACTTC
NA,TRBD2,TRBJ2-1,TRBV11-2,CASSLFPSGDYNEQFF,TGTGCCAGCAGCTTATTTCCTAGCGGGGATTACAATGAGCAGTTCTTC
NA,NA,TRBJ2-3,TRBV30,CAGTAFGTDTQYF,TGTGCCGGGACCGCATTCGGCACAGATACGCAGTATTTT
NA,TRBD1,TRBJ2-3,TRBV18,CASSPPGQGIPDTQYF,TGTGCCAGCTCACCCCCGGGACAGGGCATCCCAGATACGCAGTATTTT
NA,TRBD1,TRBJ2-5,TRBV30,CAWIGTGGETQYF,TGTGCCTGGATAGGGACAGGCGGGGAGACCCAGTACTTC
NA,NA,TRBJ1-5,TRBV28,CASSPPSNQPQHF,TGTGCCAGCAGTCCCCCCAGCAATCAGCCCCAGCATTTT
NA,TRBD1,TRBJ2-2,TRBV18,CASSSQGSNTGELFF,TGTGCCAGCTCCTCACAGGGGTCGAACACCGGGGAGCTGTTTTTT
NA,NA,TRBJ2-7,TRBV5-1,CASSLVGNEQYF,TGCGCCAGCAGCTTGGTCGGGAACGAGCAGTACTTC
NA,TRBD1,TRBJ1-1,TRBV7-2,CASGGQRNTEAFF,TGTGCCAGCGGGGGACAGAGAAACACTGAAGCTTTCTTT
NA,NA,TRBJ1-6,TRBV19,CASSISGRGNSPLHF,TGTGCCAGTAGTATTTCGGGCAGGGGTAACTCACCCCTCCACTTT
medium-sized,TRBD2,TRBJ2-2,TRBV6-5,CASSYREGGELFF,TGTGCCAGCAGTTACAGGGAGGGCGGGGAGCTGTTTTTT
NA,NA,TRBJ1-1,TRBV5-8,CASSLEVFF,TGTGCCAGCAGCTTGGAGGTTTTCTTT
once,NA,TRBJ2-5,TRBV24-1,CATANSRGGETQYF,TGTGCCACCGCCAACTCGCGGGGTGGGGAGACCCAGTACTTC
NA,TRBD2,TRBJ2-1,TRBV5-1,CARSSGAGGLVEQFF,TGCGCCCGCAGCTCCGGGGCGGGGGGGCTTGTGGAGCAGTTCTTC
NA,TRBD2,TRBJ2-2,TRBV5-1,CASSSRTSGGAGGELFF,TGCGCCAGCAGCTCCCGGACTAGCGGGGGGGCAGGAGGGGAGCTGTTTTTT
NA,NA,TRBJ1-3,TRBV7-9,CASSPQDSPYSGNTIYF,TGTGCCAGCAGCCCCCAGGACAGCCCTTACTCTGGAAACACCATATATTTT
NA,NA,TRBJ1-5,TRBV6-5,CASTGTELNQPQHF,TGTGCCAGCACCGGAACAGAGCTGAATCAGCCCCAGCATTTT